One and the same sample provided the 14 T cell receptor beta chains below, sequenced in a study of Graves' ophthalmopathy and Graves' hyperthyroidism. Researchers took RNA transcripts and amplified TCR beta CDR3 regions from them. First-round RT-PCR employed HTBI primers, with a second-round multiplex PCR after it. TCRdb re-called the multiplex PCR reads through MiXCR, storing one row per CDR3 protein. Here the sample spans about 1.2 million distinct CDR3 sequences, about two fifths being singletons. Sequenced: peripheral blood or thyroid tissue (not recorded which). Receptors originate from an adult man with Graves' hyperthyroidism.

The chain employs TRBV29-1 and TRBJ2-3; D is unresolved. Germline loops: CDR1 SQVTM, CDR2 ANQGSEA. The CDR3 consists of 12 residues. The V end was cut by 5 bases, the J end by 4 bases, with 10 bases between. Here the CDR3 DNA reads TGCAGCGTTTTAGCTTTGGCAGATACGCAGTATTTT. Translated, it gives CSVLALADTQYF.

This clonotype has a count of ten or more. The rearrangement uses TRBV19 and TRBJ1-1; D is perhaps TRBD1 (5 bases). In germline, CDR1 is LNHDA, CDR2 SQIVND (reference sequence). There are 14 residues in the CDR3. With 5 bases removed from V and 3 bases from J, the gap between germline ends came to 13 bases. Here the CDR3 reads CASSPRVSDTEAFF. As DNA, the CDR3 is TGTGCCAGTAGTCCCAGGGTTAGCGACACTGAAGCTTTCTTT.

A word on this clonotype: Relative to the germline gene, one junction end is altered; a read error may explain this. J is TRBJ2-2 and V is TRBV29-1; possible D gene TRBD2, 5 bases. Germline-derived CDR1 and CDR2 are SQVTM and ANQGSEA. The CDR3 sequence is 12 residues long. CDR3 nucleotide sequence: TGCAGCGTTCTGGCGAACACCGGGGAGCTGTTTTGG. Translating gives CSVLANTGELFW.

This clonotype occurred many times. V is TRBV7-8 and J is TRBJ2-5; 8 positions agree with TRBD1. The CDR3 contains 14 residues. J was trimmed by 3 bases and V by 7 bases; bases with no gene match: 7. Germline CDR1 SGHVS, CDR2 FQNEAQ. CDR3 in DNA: TGTGCCAGCACCATAATGACAGGGGAAGAGACCCAGTACTTC. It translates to CASTIMTGEETQYF.

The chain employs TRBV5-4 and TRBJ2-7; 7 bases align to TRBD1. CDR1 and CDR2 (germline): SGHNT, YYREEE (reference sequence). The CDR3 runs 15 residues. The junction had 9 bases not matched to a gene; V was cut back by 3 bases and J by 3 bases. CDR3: CASSYTGTDNYEQYF. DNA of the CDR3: TGTGCCAGCAGCTACACCGGGACAGATAACTACGAGCAGTACTTC.

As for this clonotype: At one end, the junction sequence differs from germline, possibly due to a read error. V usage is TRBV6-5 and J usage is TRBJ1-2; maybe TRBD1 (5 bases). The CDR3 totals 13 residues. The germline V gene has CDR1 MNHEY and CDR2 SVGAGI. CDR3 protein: CTSRDGDVYGYTF. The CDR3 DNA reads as TGTACCAGCAGAGACGGGGACGTCTATGGCTACACCTTC.

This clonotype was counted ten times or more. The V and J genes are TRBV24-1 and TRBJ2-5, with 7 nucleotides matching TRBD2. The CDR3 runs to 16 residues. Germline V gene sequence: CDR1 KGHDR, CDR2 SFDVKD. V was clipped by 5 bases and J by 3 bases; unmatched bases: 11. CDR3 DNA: TGTGCCACCAGTGCCGGAGCGGGAAATGCGAAAGAGACCCAGTACTTC. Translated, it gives CATSAGAGNAKETQYF.

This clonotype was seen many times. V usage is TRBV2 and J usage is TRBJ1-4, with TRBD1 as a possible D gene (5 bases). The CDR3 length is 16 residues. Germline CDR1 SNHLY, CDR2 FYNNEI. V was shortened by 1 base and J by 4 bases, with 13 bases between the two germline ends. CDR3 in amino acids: CASSEGRGEVNEKLFF. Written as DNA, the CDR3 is TGTGCCAGCAGTGAAGGTCGAGGGGAGGTTAATGAAAAACTGTTTTTT.

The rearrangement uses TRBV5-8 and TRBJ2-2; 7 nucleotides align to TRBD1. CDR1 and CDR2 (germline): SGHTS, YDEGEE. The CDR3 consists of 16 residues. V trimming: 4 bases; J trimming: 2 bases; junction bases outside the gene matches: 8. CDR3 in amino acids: CASSPEDRPNTGELFF. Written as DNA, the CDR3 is TGTGCCAGCAGCCCGGAGGACAGGCCAAACACCGGGGAGCTGTTTTTT.

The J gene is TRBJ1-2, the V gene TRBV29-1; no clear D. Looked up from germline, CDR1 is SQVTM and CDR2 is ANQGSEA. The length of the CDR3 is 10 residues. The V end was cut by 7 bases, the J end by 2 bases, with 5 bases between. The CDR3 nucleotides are TGCAGCGACCAGAACTATGGCTACACCTTC. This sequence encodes CSDQNYGYTF. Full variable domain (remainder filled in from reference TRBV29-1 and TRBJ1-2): SAVISQKPSRDICQRGTSLTIQCQVDSQVTMMFWYRQQPGQSLTLIATANQGSEATYESGFVIDKFPISRPNLTFSTLTVSNMSPEDSSIYLCSDQNYGYTFGSGTRLTVV.

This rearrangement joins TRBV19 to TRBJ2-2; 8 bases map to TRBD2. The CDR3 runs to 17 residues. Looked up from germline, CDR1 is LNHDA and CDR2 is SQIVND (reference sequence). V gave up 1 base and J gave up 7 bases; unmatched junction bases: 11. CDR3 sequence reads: CASSIVGASGSSGELFF. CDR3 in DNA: TGTGCCAGTAGTATAGTCGGAGCGAGCGGGAGTAGCGGGGAGCTGTTTTTT.

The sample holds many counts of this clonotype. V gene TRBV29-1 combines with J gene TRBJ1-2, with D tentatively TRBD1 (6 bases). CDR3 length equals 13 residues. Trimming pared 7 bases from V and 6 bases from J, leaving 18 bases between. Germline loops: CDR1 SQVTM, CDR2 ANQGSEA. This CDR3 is CSGEAGAGDGYTF. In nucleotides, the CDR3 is TGCAGCGGTGAGGCGGGGGCAGGGGATGGCTACACCTTC.

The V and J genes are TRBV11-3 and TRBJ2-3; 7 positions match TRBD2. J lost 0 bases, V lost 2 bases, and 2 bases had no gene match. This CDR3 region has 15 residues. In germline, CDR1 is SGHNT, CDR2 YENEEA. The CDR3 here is CASSLSGASTDTQYF. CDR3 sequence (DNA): TGTGCCAGCAGCTTAAGCGGGGCTAGCACAGATACGCAGTATTTT.

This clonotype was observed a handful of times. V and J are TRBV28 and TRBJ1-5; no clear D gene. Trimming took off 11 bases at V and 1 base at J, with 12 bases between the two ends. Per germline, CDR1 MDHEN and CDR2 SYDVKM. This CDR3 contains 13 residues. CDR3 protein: CAGRSASNQPQHF. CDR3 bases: TGTGCCGGAAGATCAGCCAGCAATCAGCCCCAGCATTTT. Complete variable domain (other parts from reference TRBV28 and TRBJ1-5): DVKVTQSSRYLVKRTGEKVFLECVQDMDHENMFWYRQDPGLGLRLIYFSYDVKMKEKGDIPEGYSVSREKKERFSLILESASTNQTSMYLCAGRSASNQPQHFGDGTRLSIL.